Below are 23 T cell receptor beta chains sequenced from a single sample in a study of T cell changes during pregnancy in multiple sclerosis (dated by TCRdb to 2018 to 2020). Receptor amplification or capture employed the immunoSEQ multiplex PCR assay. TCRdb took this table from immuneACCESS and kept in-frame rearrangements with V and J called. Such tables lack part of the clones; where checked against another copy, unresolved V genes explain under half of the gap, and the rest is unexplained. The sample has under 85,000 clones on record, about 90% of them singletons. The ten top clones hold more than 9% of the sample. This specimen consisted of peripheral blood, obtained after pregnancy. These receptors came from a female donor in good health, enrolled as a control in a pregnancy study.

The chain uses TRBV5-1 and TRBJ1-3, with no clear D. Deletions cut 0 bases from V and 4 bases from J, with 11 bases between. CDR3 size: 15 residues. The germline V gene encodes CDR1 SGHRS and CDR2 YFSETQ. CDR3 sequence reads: CASSLAGLTGNTIYF. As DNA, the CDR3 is TGCGCCAGCAGCTTGGCGGGGTTGACGGGAAACACCATATATTTT.

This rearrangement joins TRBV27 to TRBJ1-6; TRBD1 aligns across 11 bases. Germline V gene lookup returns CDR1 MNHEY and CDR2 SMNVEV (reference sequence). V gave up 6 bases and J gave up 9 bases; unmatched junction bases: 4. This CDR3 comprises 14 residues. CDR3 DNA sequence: TGTGCCAGCAGGACCGGGACAGGGGGTTCACCCCTCCACTTT. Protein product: CASRTGTGGSPLHF.

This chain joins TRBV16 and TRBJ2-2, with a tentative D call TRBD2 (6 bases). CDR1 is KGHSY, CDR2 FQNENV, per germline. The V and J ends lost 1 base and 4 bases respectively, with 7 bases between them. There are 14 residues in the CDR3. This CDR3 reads CASSQFGGTGELFF. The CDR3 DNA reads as TGTGCCAGCAGCCAATTCGGGGGCACCGGGGAGCTGTTTTTT.

Here the CDR3 DNA reads TGTGCCTGTCAACAGGGATCTAATGAAAAACTGTTTTTT. It specifies CACQQGSNEKLFF. The chain links TRBV30 to TRBJ1-4; D perhaps matches TRBD1 (6 bases). Germline-derived CDR1 and CDR2 are GTSNPN and SVGIG (reference sequence). V was trimmed by 6 bases and J by 3 bases, leaving 11 bases between them. The CDR3 is made up of 13 amino acids.

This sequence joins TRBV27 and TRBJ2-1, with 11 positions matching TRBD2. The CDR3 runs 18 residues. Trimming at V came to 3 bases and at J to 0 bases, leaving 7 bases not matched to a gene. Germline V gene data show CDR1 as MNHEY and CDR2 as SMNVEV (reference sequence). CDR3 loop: CASSLLVAGGSSYNEQFF. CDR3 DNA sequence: TGTGCCAGCAGTTTGTTGGTAGCGGGAGGGAGCTCCTACAATGAGCAGTTCTTC.

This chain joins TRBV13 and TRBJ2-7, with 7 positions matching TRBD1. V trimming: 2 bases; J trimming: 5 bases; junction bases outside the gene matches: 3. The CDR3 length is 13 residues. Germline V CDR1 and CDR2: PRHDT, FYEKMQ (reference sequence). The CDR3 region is CASSLYRGHEQYF. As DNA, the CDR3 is TGTGCCAGCAGCTTATACAGGGGTCACGAGCAGTACTTC.

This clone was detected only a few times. CDR3 in DNA: TGTGCCAGCAGCGACGTGACAAGCGGGGGAGAGACCCAGTACTTC. Its protein is CASSDVTSGGETQYF. The rearrangement links TRBV6-5 to TRBJ2-5; 8 nucleotides match TRBD2. Germline assignment: CDR1 MNHEY and CDR2 SVGAGI. Unmatched junction bases numbered 10, after V lost 6 bases and J lost 4 bases. The CDR3 sequence is 15 residues long.

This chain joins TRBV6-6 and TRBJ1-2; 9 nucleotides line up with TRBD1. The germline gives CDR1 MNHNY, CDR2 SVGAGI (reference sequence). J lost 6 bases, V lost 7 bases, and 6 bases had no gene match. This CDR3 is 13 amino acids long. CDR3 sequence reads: CASKQGANHGYTF. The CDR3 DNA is TGTGCCAGCAAACAGGGGGCGAATCATGGCTACACCTTC.

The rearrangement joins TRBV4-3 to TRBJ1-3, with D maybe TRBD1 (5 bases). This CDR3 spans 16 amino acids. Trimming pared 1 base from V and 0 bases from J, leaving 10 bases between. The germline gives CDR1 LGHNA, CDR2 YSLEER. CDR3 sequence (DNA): TGCGCCAGCAGCCAAGCCTGGGGCTACTCTGGAAACACCATATATTTT. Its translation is CASSQAWGYSGNTIYF.

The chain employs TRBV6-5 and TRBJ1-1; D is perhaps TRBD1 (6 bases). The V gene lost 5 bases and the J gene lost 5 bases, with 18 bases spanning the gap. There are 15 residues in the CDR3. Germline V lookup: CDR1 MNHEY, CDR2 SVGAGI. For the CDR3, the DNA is TGTGCCAGCAGTCCCTGGGAGGGGGGGAAAACTGAAGCTTTCTTT. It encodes CASSPWEGGKTEAFF.

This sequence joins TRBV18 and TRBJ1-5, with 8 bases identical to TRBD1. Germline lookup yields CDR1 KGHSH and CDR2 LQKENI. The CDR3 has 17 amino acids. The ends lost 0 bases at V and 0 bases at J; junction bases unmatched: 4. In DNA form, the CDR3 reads TGTGCCAGCTCACCACCCGGACAGGGCTATAGCAATCAGCCCCAGCATTTT. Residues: CASSPPGQGYSNQPQHF.

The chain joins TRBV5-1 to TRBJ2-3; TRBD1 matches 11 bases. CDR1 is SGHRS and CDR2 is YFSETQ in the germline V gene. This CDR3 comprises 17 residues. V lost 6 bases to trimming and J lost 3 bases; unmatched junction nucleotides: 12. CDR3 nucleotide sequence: TGCGCCAGCACCTCTACCGGGACAGGGGGTTCGACAGATACGCAGTATTTT. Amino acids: CASTSTGTGGSTDTQYF.

CDR3 in amino acids: CASSRGQGGGKNIQYF. CDR3 in DNA: TGTGCCAGCAGCCGAGGACAGGGAGGAGGTAAAAACATTCAGTACTTC. The V and J genes are TRBV5-8 and TRBJ2-4; 8 bases align to TRBD1. Unmatched junction bases numbered 10, after V lost 4 bases and J lost 4 bases. CDR1 is SGHTS and CDR2 is YDEGEE in the germline V gene. This CDR3 region has 16 residues.

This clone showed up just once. The CDR3 spells CASSLARETRGYEQYF. The CDR3 DNA reads TGCGCCAGCAGCTTGGCCAGAGAGACTAGAGGCTACGAGCAGTACTTC. The V gene is TRBV5-1, the J gene TRBJ2-7; D might be TRBD2 (6 bases). The CDR3 covers 16 residues. The V gene lost 0 bases and the J gene lost 3 bases, with 16 bases spanning the gap. Germline CDR1 reads SGHRS; CDR2 reads YFSETQ.

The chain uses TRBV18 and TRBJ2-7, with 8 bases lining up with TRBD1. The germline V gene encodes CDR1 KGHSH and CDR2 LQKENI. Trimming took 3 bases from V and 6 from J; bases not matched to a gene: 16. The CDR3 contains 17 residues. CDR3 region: CASSPGGQAFRTGEQYF. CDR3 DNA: TGTGCCAGCTCACCTGGGGGACAGGCGTTCCGGACGGGCGAGCAGTACTTC.

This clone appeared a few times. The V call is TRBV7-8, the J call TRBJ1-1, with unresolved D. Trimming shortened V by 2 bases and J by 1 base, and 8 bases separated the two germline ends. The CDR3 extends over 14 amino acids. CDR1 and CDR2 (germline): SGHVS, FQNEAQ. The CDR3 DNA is TGTGCCAGCAGCTTAACCCCAGGGAACACTGAAGCTTTCTTT. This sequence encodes CASSLTPGNTEAFF.

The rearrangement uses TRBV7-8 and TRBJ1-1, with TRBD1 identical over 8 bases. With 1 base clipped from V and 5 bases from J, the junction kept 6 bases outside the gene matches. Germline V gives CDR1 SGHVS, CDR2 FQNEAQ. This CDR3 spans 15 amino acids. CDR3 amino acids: CASSLGLTGGTEAFF. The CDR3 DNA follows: TGTGCCAGCAGCTTAGGGTTAACAGGGGGGACTGAAGCTTTCTTT.

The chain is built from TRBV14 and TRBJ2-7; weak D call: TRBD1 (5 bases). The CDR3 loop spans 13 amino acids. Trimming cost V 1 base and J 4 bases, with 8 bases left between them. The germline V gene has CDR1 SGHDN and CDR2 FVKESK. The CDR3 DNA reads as TGTGCCAGCAGCCAAGCACAGGATTACGAGCAGTACTTC. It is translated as CASSQAQDYEQYF.

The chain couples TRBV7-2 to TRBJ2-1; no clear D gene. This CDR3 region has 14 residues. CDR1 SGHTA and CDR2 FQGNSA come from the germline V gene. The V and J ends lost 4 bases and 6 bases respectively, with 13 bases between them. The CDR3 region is CASSSLGSFNEQFF. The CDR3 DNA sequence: TGTGCCAGCAGCTCTCTTGGTAGCTTCAATGAGCAGTTCTTC.

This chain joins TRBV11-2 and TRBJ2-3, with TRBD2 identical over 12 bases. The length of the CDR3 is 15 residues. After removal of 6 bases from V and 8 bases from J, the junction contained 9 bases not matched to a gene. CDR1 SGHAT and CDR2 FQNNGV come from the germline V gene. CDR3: CASSSLAGGSSTQYF. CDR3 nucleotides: TGTGCCAGCAGTAGTCTAGCGGGGGGGTCGAGTACGCAGTATTTT.

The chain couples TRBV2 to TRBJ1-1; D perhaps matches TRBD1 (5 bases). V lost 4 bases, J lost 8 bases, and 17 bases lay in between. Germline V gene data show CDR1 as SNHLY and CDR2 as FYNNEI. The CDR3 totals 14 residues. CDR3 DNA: TGTGCCAGCAGTGTGATGGGGGGTATAACGGAAGCTTTCTTT. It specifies CASSVMGGITEAFF.

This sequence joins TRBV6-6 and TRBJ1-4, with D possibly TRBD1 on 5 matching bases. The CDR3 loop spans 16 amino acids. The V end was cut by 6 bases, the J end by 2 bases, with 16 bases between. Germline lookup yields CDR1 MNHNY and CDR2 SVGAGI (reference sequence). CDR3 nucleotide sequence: TGTGCCAGCAGCGACCCCCAGGGTCCGACTAATGAAAAACTGTTTTTT. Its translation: CASSDPQGPTNEKLFF.

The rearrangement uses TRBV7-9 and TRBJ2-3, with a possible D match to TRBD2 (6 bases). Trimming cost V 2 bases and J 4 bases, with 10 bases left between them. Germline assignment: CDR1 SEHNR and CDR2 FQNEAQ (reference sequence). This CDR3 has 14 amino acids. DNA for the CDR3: TGTGCCAGCAGCTTATGGGAGCGGGCAGATACGCAGTATTTT. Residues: CASSLWERADTQYF.